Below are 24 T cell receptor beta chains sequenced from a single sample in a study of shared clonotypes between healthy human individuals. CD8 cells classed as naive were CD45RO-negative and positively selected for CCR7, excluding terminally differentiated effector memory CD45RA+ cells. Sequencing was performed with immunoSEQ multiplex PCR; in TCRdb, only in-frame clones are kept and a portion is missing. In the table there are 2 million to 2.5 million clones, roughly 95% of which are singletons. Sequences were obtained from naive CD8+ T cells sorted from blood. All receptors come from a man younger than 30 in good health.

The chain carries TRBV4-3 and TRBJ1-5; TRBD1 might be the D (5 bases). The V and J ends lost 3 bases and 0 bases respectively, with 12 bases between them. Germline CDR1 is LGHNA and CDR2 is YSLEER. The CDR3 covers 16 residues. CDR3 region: CASSQSPGLSNQPQHF. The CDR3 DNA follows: TGCGCCAGCAGCCAGAGCCCGGGACTTAGCAATCAGCCCCAGCATTTT.

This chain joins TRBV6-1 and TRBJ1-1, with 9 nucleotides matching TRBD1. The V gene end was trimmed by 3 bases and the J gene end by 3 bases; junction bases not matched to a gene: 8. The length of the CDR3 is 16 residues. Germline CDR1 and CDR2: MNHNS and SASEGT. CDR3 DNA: TGTGCCAGCAGTGAGTTACAGGGGGCCCGGGACACTGAAGCTTTCTTT. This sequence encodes CASSELQGARDTEAFF.

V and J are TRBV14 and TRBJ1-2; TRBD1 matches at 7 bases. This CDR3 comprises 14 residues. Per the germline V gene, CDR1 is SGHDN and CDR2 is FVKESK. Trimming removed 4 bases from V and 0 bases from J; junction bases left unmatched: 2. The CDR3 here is CASSLRGSNYGYTF. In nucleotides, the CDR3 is TGTGCCAGCAGCCTCAGGGGGTCTAACTATGGCTACACCTTC.

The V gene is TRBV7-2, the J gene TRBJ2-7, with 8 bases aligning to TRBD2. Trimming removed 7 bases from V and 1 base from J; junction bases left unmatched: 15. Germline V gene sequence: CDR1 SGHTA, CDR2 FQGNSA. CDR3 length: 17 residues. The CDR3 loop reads CASTTWREDRGSYEQYF. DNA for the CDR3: TGTGCCAGCACCACCTGGCGGGAGGACCGGGGGTCCTACGAGCAGTACTTC.

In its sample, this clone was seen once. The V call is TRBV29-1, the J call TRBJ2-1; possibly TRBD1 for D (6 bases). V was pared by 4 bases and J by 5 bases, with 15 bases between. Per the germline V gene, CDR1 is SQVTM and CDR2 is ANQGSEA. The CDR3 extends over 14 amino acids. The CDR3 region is CSVVGIQGHNEQFF. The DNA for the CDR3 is TGCAGCGTTGTGGGGATCCAGGGGCACAATGAGCAGTTCTTC.

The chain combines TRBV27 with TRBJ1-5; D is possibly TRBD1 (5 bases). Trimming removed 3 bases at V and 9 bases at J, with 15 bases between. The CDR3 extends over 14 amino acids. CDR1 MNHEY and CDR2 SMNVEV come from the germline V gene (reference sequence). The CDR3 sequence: CASSFHAMGGPQHF. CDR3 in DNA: TGTGCCAGCAGTTTTCATGCCATGGGGGGGCCCCAGCATTTT.

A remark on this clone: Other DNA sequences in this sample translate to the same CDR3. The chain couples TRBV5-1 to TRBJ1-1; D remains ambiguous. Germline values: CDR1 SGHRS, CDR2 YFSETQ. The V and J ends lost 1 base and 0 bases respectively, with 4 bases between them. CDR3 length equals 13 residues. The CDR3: CASSLILNTEAFF. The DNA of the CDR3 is TGCGCCAGCAGCTTGATTCTGAACACTGAAGCTTTCTTT. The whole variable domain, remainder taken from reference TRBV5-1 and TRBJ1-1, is KAGVTQTPRYLIKTRGQQVTLSCSPISGHRSVSWYQQTPGQGLQFLFEYFSETQRNKGNFPGRFSGRQFSNSRSEMNVSTLELGDSALYLCASSLILNTEAFFGQGTRLTVV.

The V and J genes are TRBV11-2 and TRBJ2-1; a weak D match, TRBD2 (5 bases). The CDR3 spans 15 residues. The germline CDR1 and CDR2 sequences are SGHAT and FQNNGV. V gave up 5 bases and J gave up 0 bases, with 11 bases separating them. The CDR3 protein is CASSHTRSSYNEQFF. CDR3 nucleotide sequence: TGTGCCAGCAGCCACACTAGGAGCTCCTACAATGAGCAGTTCTTC.

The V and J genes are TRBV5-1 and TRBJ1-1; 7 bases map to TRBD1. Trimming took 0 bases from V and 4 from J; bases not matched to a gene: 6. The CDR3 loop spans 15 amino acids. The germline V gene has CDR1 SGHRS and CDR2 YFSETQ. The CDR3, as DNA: TGCGCCAGCAGCTTGGGGGGACAGAGATTCACTGAAGCTTTCTTT. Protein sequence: CASSLGGQRFTEAFF. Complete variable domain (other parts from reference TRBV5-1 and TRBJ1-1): KAGVTQTPRYLIKTRGQQVTLSCSPISGHRSVSWYQQTPGQGLQFLFEYFSETQRNKGNFPGRFSGRQFSNSRSEMNVSTLELGDSALYLCASSLGGQRFTEAFFGQGTRLTVV.

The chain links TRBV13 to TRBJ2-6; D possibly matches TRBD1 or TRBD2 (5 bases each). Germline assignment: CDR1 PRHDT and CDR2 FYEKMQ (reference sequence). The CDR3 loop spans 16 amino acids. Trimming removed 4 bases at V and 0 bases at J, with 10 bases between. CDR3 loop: CASSSDGTSGANVLTF. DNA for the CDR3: TGTGCCAGCAGCTCTGACGGGACCTCTGGGGCCAACGTCCTGACTTTC.

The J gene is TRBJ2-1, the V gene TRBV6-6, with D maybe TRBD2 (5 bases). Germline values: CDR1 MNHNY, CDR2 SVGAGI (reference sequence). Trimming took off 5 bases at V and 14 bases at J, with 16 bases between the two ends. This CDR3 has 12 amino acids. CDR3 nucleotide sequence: TGTGCCAGCAGTCCCGCGGACTCGTGGAAGTTCTTC. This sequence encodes CASSPADSWKFF.

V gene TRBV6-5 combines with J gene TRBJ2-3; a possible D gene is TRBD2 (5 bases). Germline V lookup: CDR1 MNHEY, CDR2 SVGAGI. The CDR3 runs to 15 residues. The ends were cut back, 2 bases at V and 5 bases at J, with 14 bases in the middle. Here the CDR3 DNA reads TGTGCCAGCAGTTACGACGGCGGGCGTGGAGATACGCAGTATTTT. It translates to CASSYDGGRGDTQYF.

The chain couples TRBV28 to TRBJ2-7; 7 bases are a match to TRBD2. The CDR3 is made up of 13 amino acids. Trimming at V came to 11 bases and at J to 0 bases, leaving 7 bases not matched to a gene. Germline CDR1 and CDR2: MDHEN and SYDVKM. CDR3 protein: CAVPGGSSYEQYF. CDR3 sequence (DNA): TGTGCCGTTCCGGGGGGTTCCTCCTACGAGCAGTACTTC.

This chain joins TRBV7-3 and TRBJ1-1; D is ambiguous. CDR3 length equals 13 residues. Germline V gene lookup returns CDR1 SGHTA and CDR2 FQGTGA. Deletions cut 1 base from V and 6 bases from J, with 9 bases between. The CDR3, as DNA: TGTGCCAGCAGCTTAATGCTGGGATCTGAAGCTTTCTTT. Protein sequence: CASSLMLGSEAFF.

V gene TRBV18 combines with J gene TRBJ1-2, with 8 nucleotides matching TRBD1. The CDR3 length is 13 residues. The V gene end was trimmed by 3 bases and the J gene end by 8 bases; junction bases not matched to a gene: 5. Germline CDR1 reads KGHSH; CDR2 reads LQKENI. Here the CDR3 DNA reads TGTGCCAGCTCACCTGGACAGGGTACAGGCTACACCTTC. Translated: CASSPGQGTGYTF.

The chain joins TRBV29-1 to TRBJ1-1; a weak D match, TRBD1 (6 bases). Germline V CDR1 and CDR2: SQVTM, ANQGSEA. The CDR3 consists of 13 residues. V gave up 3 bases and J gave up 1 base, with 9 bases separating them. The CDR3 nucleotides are TGCAGCGTTGAGGGGGGCAAGAACACTGAAGCTTTCTTT. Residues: CSVEGGKNTEAFF.

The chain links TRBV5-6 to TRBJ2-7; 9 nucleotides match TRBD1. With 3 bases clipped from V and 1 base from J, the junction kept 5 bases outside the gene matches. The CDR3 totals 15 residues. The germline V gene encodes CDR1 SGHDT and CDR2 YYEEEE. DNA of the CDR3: TGTGCCAGCAGCTGGGGACAGGGTGTATCCTACGAGCAGTACTTC. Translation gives CASSWGQGVSYEQYF.

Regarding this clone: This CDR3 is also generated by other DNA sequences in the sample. This CDR3 reads CASSLSSNEKLFF. In DNA, the CDR3 is TGTGCCAGCAGCTTGTCGTCTAATGAAAAACTGTTTTTT. V and J are TRBV5-6 and TRBJ1-4, with D uncertain. The CDR3 is 13 residues long. Between the trimmed V and J ends, which lost 1 base and 3 bases, there was a span of 4 bases. Germline values: CDR1 SGHDT, CDR2 YYEEEE.

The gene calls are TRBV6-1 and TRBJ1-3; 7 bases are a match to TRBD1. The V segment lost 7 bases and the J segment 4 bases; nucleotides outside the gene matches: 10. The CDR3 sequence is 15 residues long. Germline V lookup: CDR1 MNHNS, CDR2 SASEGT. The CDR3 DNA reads TGTGCCAGCACCGAGGAGGGGGCATCGGGAAACACCATATATTTT. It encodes CASTEEGASGNTIYF.

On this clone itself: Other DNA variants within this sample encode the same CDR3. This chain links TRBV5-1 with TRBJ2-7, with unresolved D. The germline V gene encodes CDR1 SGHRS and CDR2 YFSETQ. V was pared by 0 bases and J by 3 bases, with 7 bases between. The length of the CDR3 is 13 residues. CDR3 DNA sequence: TGCGCCAGCAGCTTGGTGCCGGGCTACGAGCAGTACTTC. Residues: CASSLVPGYEQYF.

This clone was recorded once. In DNA, the CDR3 is TGCAGTGCTGCTGGCAGGGATGGCTACACCTTC. Its protein product is CSAAGRDGYTF. The gene calls are TRBV20-1 and TRBJ1-2; D perhaps matches TRBD1 (5 bases). With 5 bases removed from V and 6 bases from J, the gap between germline ends came to 10 bases. The germline CDR1 and CDR2 sequences are DFQATT and SNEGSKA (reference sequence). CDR3 length equals 11 residues.

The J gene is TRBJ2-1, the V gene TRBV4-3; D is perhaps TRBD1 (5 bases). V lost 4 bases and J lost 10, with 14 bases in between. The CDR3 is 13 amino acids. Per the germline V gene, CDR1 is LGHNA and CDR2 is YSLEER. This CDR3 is CASSLSTSGEQFF. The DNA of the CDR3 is TGCGCCAGCAGCCTAAGTACGTCAGGGGAGCAGTTCTTC.

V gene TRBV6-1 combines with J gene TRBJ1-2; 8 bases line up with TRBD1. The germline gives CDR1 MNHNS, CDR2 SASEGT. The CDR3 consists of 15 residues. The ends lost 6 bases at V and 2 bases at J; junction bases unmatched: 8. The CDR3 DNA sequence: TGTGCCAGCAGCCCCCACAGGGGGTTAAACTATGGCTACACCTTC. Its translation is CASSPHRGLNYGYTF.

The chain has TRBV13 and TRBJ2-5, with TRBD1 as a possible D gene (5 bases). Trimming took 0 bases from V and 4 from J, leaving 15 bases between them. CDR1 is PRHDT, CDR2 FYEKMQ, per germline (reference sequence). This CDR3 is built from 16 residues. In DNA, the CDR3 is TGTGCCAGCAGCTTAGGCAGGGCATGGGGAATAGAGACCCAGTACTTC. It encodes CASSLGRAWGIETQYF.